The 10 T cell receptor beta chains below were found in one sample sequenced in a study of T cells in Graves' hyperthyroidism and ophthalmopathy. Researchers took RNA transcripts and amplified the TCR beta CDR3 regions from them. In the first-round RT-PCR of the TCR CDR3, the HTBI primer set was used. TCRdb independently ran MiXCR on the multiplex PCR reads; one entry per CDR3 protein. The top ten clones hold 5.3% of a sample with under 550,000 distinct CDR3 sequences, roughly an eighth of them seen once. Material for sequencing was blood. The receptors come from a woman between 18 and 29 years old with Graves' hyperthyroidism.

There are a few counts of this clonotype. The genes are TRBV12-3 or TRBV12-4 and TRBJ1-5, with 7 bases matching TRBD1. V lost 6 bases, J lost 4 bases, and 3 bases stayed unmatched. The CDR3 is 13 residues long. The CDR3 spells CASRGQANQPQHF. CDR3 DNA sequence: TGTGCCAGCAGAGGACAGGCTAATCAGCCCCAGCATTTT.

This clonotype was picked up a small number of times. The chain combines TRBV30 with TRBJ2-1; D is unclear. Looked up from germline, CDR1 is GTSNPN and CDR2 is SVGIG (reference sequence). The CDR3 runs 14 residues. V lost 1 base to trimming and J lost 3 bases, with 10 bases between them. The CDR3 region has the DNA TGTGCCTGGAGTGCCCTAGGAGACTACAATGAGCAGTTCTTC. It encodes CAWSALGDYNEQFF.

This clonotype has ten or more counts. This chain uses TRBV7-8 with TRBJ2-7; 8 nucleotides match TRBD1. CDR3 length equals 15 residues. With 5 bases clipped from V and 2 bases from J, the junction kept 8 bases outside the gene matches. Looked up from germline, CDR1 is SGHVS and CDR2 is FQNEAQ. In DNA form, the CDR3 reads TGTGCCAGCAGCCCCGGACAGGGTTTCCCCTACGAGCAGTACTTC. This translates into CASSPGQGFPYEQYF.

This clonotype was counted many times. The V gene is TRBV7-8, the J gene TRBJ2-7; D might be TRBD1 (5 bases). V was shortened by 5 bases and J by 6 bases, with 14 bases between the two germline ends. The CDR3 covers 13 residues. CDR1 is SGHVS, CDR2 FQNEAQ, per germline. CDR3 DNA sequence: TGTGCCAGCAGCCCAGGGTCAGCTTTCGAGCAGTACTTC. Translated, it gives CASSPGSAFEQYF. The full variable domain, its missing parts supplied by reference TRBV7-8 and TRBJ2-7, is GAGVSQSPRYKVAKRGQDVALRCDPISGHVSLFWYQQALGQGPEFLTYFQNEAQLDKSGLPSDRFFAERPEGSVSTLKIQRTQQEDSAVYLCASSPGSAFEQYFGPGTRLTVT.

This clonotype was seen ten or more times. The gene calls are TRBV4-3 and TRBJ2-6; D ambiguous. Trimming pared 1 base from V and 1 base from J, leaving 14 bases between. The CDR3 extends over 18 amino acids. Germline-derived CDR1 and CDR2 are LGHNA and YSLEER. CDR3 in DNA: TGCGCCAGCAGCCAAGCCCTGTATGGGGATTCTGGGGCCAACGTCCTGACTTTC. The encoded protein is CASSQALYGDSGANVLTF.

This clonotype was detected a few times. One junction end disagrees with the germline gene, perhaps due to a read error. The chain employs TRBV7-7 and TRBJ2-5; D possibly matches TRBD1 or TRBD2 (6 bases each). The germline CDR1 and CDR2 sequences are SSHAT and FNYEAQ (reference sequence). The CDR3 is 16 residues long. CDR3 sequence reads: CASTLGPGAEGETQYF. DNA of the CDR3: TGTGCTAGCACCTTGGGTCCGGGGGCCGAAGGAGAGACCCAGTACTTC.

This clonotype was counted many times. J is TRBJ2-1 and V is TRBV12-3 or TRBV12-4; the match to TRBD2 covers 14 bases. This CDR3 spans 15 amino acids. V trimming: 6 bases; J trimming: 6 bases; junction bases outside the gene matches: 4. CDR3 region: CASRQTSGRANEQFF. The CDR3 region has the DNA TGTGCCAGCAGGCAGACTAGCGGGAGGGCCAATGAGCAGTTCTTC.

This clonotype was seen ten or more times. V and J are TRBV28 and TRBJ2-7, with 7 bases fitting TRBD2. The CDR3 length is 16 residues. The ends lost 1 base at V and 2 bases at J; junction bases unmatched: 8. The germline V gene has CDR1 MDHEN and CDR2 SYDVKM. The chain's CDR3 is CASSLYLAGAAYEQYF. CDR3 sequence (DNA): TGTGCCAGCAGTTTATACCTTGCGGGAGCAGCCTACGAGCAGTACTTC. Drawing the rest from reference TRBV28 and TRBJ2-7, the complete variable domain is DVKVTQSSRYLVKRTGEKVFLECVQDMDHENMFWYRQDPGLGLRLIYFSYDVKMKEKGDIPEGYSVSREKKERFSLILESASTNQTSMYLCASSLYLAGAAYEQYFGPGTRLTVT.

The chain recombines TRBV10-3 with TRBJ2-1; 8 nucleotides match TRBD2. V shed 11 bases, J shed 5 bases, and the junction held 11 bases outside the gene matches. The CDR3 is made up of 14 amino acids. Germline V gene lookup returns CDR1 ENHRY and CDR2 SYGVKD. CDR3 loop: CALRGDSGNNEQFF. The CDR3 DNA sequence: TGTGCCCTTCGAGGGGATAGCGGGAACAATGAGCAGTTCTTC.

The sample holds a few counts of this clonotype. This chain connects TRBV9 to TRBJ2-6; 7 positions agree with TRBD1. This CDR3 comprises 17 residues. In germline, CDR1 is SGDLS, CDR2 YYNGEE. J was trimmed by 3 bases and V by 0 bases; bases with no gene match: 6. The CDR3 here is CASSVGSGGYGANVLTF. Here the CDR3 DNA reads TGTGCCAGCAGCGTAGGTTCAGGGGGTTATGGGGCCAACGTCCTGACTTTC.